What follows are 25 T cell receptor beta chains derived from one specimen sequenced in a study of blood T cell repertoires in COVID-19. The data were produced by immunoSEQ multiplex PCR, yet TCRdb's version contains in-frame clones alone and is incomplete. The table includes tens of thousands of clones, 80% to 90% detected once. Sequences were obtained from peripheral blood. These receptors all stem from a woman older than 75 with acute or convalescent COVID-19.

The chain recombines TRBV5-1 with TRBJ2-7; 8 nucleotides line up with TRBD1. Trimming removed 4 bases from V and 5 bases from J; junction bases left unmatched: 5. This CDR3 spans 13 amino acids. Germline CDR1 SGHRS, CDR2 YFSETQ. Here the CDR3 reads CASSVQGAHEQYF. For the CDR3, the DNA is TGCGCCAGCAGCGTGCAGGGGGCACACGAGCAGTACTTC.

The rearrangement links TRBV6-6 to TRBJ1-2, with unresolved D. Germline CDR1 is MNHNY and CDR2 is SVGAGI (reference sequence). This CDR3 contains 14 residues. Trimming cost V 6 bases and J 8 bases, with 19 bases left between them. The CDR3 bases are TGTGCCAGCAGCCGGGAGCGAGGGATTGGCGGCTACACCTTC. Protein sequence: CASSRERGIGGYTF.

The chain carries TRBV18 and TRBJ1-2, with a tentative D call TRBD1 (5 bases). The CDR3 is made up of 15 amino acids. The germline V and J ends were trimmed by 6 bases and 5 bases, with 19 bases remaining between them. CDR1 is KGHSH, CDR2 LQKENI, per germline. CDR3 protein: CASSGDLLPSYGYTF. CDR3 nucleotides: TGTGCCAGCTCCGGGGACTTACTCCCCTCGTATGGCTACACCTTC.

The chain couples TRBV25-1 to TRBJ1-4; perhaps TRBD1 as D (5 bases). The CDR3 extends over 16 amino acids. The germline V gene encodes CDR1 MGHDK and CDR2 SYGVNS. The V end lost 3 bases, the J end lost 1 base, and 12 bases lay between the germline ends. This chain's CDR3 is CASSERGWGTNEKLFF. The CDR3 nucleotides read TGTGCCAGCAGTGAGCGGGGGTGGGGAACTAATGAAAAACTGTTTTTT. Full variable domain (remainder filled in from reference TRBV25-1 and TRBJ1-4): EADIYQTPRYLVIGTGKKITLECSQTMGHDKMYWYQQDPGMELHLIHYSYGVNSTEKGDLSSESTVSRIRTEHFPLTLESARPSHTSQYLCASSERGWGTNEKLFFGSGTQLSVL.

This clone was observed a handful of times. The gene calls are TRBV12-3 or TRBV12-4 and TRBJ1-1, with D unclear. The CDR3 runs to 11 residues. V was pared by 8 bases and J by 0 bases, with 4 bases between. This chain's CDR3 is CASAMNTEAFF. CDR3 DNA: TGTGCCAGCGCGATGAACACTGAAGCTTTCTTT.

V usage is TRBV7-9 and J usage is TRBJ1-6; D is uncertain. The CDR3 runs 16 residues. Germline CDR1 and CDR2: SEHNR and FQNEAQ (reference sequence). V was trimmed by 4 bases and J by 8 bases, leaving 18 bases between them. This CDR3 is CASSSRNDVSHSPLHF. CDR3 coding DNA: TGTGCCAGCAGCTCCAGGAACGATGTGTCGCATTCACCCCTCCACTTT.

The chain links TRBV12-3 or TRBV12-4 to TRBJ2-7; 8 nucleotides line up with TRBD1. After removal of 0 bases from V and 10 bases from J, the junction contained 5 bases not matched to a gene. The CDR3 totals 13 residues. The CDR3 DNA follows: TGTGCCAGCAGTTTAGCAGGACAGGGAAAACAGTACTTC. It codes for CASSLAGQGKQYF.

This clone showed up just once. The CDR3 coding sequence is TGTGCCACGATTACAGGGGGCTTCCCGCCCCTCCACTTT. Amino acid sequence: CATITGGFPPLHF. This chain uses TRBV24-1 with TRBJ1-6; TRBD1 matches at 9 bases. The germline CDR1 and CDR2 sequences are KGHDR and SFDVKD. With V trimmed by 10 bases and J by 13 bases, 10 bases remained unmatched. The CDR3 runs to 13 residues.

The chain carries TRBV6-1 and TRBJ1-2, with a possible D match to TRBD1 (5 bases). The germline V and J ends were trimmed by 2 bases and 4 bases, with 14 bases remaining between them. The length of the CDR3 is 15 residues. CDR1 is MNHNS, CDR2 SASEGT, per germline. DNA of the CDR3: TGTGCCAGCAGTGAAAGTTTAGAGACAGCCTATGGCTACACCTTC. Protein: CASSESLETAYGYTF.

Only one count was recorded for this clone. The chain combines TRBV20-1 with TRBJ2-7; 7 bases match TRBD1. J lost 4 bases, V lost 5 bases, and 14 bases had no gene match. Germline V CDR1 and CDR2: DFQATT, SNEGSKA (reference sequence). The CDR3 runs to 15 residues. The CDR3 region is CSAGGRGTDLYEQYF. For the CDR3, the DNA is TGCAGTGCTGGTGGTCGTGGGACAGATCTATACGAGCAGTACTTC.

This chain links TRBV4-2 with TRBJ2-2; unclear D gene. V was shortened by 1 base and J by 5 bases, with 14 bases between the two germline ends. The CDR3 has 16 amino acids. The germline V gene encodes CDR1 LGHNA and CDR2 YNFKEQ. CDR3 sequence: CASSQGMHPGTGELFF. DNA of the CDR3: TGTGCCAGCAGCCAAGGAATGCACCCCGGGACCGGGGAGCTGTTTTTT.

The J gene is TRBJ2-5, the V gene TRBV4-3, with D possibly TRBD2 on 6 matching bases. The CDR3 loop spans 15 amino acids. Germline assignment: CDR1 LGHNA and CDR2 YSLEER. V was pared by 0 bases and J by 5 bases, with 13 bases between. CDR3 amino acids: CASSQDLGTWETQYF. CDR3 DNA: TGCGCCAGCAGCCAAGATCTGGGGACTTGGGAGACCCAGTACTTC.

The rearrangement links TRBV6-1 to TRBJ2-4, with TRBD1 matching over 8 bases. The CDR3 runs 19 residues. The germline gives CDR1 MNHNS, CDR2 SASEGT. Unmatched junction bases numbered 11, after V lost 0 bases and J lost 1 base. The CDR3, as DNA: TGTGCCAGCAGTGAAGCTGCGACAGGGGCCCCAAATGCCAAAAACATTCAGTACTTC. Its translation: CASSEAATGAPNAKNIQYF.

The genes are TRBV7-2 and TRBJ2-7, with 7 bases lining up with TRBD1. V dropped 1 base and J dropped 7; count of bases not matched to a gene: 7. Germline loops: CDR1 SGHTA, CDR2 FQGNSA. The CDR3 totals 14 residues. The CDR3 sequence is CASSLVGGLGEQYF. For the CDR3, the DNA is TGTGCCAGCAGCTTAGTAGGGGGCCTCGGGGAGCAGTACTTC.

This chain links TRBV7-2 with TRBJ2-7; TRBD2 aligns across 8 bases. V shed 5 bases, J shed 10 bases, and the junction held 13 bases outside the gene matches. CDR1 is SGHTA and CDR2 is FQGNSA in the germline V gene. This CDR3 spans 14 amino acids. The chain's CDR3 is CASSLGLAEEHQYF. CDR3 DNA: TGTGCCAGCAGCCTTGGACTAGCAGAAGAGCATCAGTACTTC.

The CDR3 here is CASGRNSGRLGADTQYF. The DNA for the CDR3 is TGCGCCAGCGGTCGGAATAGCGGGAGACTTGGGGCGGATACGCAGTATTTT. The V gene is TRBV5-1, the J gene TRBJ2-3, with 9 bases identical to TRBD2. CDR3 length: 17 amino acids. Germline assignment: CDR1 SGHRS and CDR2 YFSETQ. Trimming took 7 bases from V and 6 from J; bases not matched to a gene: 18. The whole variable domain, remainder taken from reference TRBV5-1 and TRBJ2-3, is KAGVTQTPRYLIKTRGQQVTLSCSPISGHRSVSWYQQTPGQGLQFLFEYFSETQRNKGNFPGRFSGRQFSNSRSEMNVSTLELGDSALYLCASGRNSGRLGADTQYFGPGTRLTVL.

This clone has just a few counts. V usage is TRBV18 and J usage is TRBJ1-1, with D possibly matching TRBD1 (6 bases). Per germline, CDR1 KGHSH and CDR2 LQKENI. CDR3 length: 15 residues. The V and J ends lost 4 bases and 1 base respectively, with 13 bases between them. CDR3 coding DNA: TGTGCCAGCTCACGGGCGGAGACAGGGAACACTGAAGCTTTCTTT. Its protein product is CASSRAETGNTEAFF. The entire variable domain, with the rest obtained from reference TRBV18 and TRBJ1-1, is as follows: NAGVMQNPRHLVRRRGQEARLRCSPMKGHSHVYWYRQLPEEGLKFMVYLQKENIIDESGMPKERFSAEFPKEGPSILRIQQVVRGDSAAYFCASSRAETGNTEAFFGQGTRLTVV.

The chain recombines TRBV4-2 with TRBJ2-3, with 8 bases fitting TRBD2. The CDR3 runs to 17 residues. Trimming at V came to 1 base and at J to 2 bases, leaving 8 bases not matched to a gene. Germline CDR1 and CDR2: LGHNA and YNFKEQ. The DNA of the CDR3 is TGTGCCAGCAGCCAAGGCGCGGGAGGCGGGGACACAGATACGCAGTATTTT. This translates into CASSQGAGGGDTDTQYF.

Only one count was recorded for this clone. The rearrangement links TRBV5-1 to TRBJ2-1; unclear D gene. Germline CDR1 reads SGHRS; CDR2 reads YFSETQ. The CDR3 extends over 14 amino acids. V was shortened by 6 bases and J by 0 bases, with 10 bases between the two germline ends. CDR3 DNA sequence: TGCGCCAGCAAAACAGCCGGCTCCTACAATGAGCAGTTCTTC. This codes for CASKTAGSYNEQFF.

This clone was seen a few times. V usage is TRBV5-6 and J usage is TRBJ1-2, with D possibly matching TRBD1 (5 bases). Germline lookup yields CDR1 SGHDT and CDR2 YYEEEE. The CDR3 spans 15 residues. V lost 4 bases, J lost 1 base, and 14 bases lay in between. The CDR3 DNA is TGTGCCAGCAGCGGTCCCGCAGGGTATAACTATGGCTACACCTTC. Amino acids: CASSGPAGYNYGYTF.

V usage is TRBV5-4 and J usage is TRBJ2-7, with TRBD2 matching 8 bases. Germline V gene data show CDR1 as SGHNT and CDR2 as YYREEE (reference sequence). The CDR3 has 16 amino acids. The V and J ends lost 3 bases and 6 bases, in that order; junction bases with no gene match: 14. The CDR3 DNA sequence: TGTGCCAGCAGCTCTGGACTAGCAGGGTTGGCAAGCGAGCAGTACTTC. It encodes CASSSGLAGLASEQYF.

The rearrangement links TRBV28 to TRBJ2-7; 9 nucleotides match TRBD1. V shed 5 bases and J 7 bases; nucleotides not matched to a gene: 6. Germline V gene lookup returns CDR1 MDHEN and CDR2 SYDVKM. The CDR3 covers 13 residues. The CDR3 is CASSATGGREQYF. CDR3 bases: TGTGCCAGCAGTGCCACAGGGGGCAGGGAGCAGTACTTC. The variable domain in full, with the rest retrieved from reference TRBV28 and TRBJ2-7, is DVKVTQSSRYLVKRTGEKVFLECVQDMDHENMFWYRQDPGLGLRLIYFSYDVKMKEKGDIPEGYSVSREKKERFSLILESASTNQTSMYLCASSATGGREQYFGPGTRLTVT.

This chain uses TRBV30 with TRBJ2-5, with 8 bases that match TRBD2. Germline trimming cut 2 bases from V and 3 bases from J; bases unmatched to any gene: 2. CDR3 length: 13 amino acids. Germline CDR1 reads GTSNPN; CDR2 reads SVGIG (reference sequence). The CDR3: CAWSRGLEETQYF. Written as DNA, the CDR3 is TGTGCCTGGAGTAGGGGACTAGAAGAGACCCAGTACTTC.

CDR3 sequence reads: CASSLASANTEAFF. CDR3 nucleotides: TGCGCCAGCAGCTTGGCAAGCGCGAACACTGAAGCTTTCTTT. This chain uses TRBV5-1 with TRBJ1-1, with no clear D. The V and J ends lost 0 bases and 1 base respectively, with 7 bases between them. Germline V lookup: CDR1 SGHRS, CDR2 YFSETQ. The CDR3 runs 14 residues.

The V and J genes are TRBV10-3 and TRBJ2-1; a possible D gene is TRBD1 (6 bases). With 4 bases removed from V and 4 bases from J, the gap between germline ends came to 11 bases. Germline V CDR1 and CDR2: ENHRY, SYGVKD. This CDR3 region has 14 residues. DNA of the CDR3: TGTGCCATCAGTGGGGGGACACTTTACAATGAGCAGTTCTTC. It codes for CAISGGTLYNEQFF.